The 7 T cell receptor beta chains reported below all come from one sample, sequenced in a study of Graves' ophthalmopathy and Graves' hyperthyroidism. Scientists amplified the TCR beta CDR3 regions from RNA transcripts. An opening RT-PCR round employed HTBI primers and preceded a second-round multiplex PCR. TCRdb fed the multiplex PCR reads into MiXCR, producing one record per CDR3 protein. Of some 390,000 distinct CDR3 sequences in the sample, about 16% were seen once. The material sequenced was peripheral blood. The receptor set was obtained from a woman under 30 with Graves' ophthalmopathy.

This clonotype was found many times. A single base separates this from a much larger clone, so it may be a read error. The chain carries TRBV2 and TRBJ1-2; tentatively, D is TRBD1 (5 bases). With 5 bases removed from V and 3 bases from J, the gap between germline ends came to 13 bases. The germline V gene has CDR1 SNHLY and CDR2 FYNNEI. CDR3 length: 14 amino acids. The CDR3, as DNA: TGTGCCAGCAGTCCGGACGGGGGGGACTATGGCTACACCTTC. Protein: CASSPDGGDYGYTF.

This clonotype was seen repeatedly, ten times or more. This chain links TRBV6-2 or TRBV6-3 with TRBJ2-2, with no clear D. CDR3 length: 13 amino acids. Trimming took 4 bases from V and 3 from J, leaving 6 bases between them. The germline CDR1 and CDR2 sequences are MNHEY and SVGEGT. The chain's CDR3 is CASSSTDTGELFF. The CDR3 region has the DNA TGTGCCAGCAGTTCGACGGACACCGGGGAGCTGTTTTTT.

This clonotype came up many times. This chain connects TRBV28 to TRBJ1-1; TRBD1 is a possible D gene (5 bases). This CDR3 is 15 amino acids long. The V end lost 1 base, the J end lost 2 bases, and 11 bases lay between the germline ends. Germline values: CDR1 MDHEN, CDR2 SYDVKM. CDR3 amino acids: CASSLFMGPNTEAFF. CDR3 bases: TGTGCCAGCAGTTTATTTATGGGGCCCAACACTGAAGCTTTCTTT.

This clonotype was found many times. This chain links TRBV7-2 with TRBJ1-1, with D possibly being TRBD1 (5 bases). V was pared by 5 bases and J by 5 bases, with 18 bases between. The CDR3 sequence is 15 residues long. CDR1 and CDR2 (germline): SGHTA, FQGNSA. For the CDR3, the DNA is TGTGCCAGCAGCGTCCCCGGGACGGCGGAAACTGAAGCTTTCTTT. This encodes CASSVPGTAETEAFF.

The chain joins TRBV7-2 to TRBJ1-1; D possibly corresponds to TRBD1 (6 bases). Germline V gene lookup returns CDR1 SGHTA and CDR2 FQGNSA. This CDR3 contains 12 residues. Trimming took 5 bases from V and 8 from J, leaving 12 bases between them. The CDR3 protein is CASSRGAGEAFF. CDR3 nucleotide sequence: TGTGCCAGCAGCCGGGGGGCGGGAGAAGCTTTCTTT.

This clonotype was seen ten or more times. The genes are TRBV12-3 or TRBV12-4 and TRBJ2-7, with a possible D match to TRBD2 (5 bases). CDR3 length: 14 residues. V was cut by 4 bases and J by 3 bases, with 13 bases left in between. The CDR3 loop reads CASSSRGLGYEQYF. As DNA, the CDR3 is TGTGCCAGCAGTTCCAGAGGGTTGGGCTACGAGCAGTACTTC.

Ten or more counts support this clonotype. DNA of the CDR3: TGCGCCAGCAGCCCTAGCGGGGCGAGGAACGAGCAGTACTTC. Its translation is CASSPSGARNEQYF. The chain employs TRBV5-1 and TRBJ2-7; TRBD2 matches 9 bases. CDR1 and CDR2 from the germline V gene are SGHRS and YFSETQ. The CDR3 is 14 amino acids. V lost 4 bases, J lost 5 bases, and 7 bases stayed unmatched.